One sample yielded the 7 T cell receptor beta chains listed below, sequenced in a study of cytomegalovirus exposure and HLA in healthy donors (dated by TCRdb to the late 2010s). Library preparation employed the immunoSEQ multiplex PCR assay. The multiplex PCR relied on a mix of 60 forward primers for TCR Vbeta segments and 13 reverse primers for TCR Jbeta segments. TCRdb stores this immuneACCESS table with in-frame sequences only. Part of the clones is absent; in the studies checked, under half of the shortfall reflects unresolved V genes, and no reason is known for the rest. Counted in this sample were around 150,000 clones; about 66% of them appeared once. The biggest ten clones account for around 1.9% of the sample. The sequencing input was PBMCs. The receptors shown here come from a male donor in good health and CMV-seronegative.

This clone was seen a few times. The chain carries TRBV6-5 and TRBJ2-2; no definite D call. Deletions cut 0 bases from V and 1 base from J, with 9 bases between. Per the germline V gene, CDR1 is MNHEY and CDR2 is SVGAGI. The CDR3 consists of 16 residues. The CDR3 DNA sequence: TGTGCCAGCAGTTACTCGCGGCGGCTGAACACCGGGGAGCTGTTTTTT. Its protein is CASSYSRRLNTGELFF.

This clone was seen a handful of times. CDR3 coding DNA: TGCGCCAGCAGCTCACGGACAGATAGTGGGGGGGAGCTGTTTTTT. Translating gives CASSSRTDSGGELFF. The V and J genes are TRBV5-1 and TRBJ2-2, with a possible D match to TRBD1 (6 bases). The V gene lost 3 bases and the J gene lost 8 bases, with 17 bases spanning the gap. The CDR3 runs to 15 residues. Per the germline V gene, CDR1 is SGHRS and CDR2 is YFSETQ. Using reference TRBV5-1 and TRBJ2-2 for the parts outside the CDR3, the full variable domain is KAGVTQTPRYLIKTRGQQVTLSCSPISGHRSVSWYQQTPGQGLQFLFEYFSETQRNKGNFPGRFSGRQFSNSRSEMNVSTLELGDSALYLCASSSRTDSGGELFFGEGSRLTVL.

The CDR3 here is CASSPTGVGNTIYF. The CDR3 bases are TGTGCCAGCAGTCCGACAGGGGTAGGAAACACCATATATTTT. This chain connects TRBV6-5 to TRBJ1-3; 8 positions agree with TRBD1. Germline V lookup: CDR1 MNHEY, CDR2 SVGAGI. The ends lost 5 bases at V and 4 bases at J; junction bases unmatched: 4. The CDR3 totals 14 residues.

This clone is labeled as medium-sized. The chain links TRBV10-3 to TRBJ2-6; 8 bases line up with TRBD1. V dropped 2 bases and J dropped 0; count of bases not matched to a gene: 0. The CDR3 is 16 amino acids. The V gene's germline CDR1 is ENHRY and CDR2 SYGVKD. This CDR3 is CAISETGGSGANVLTF. The CDR3 DNA sequence: TGTGCCATCAGTGAGACAGGGGGCTCTGGGGCCAACGTCCTGACTTTC.

This sequence joins TRBV9 and TRBJ2-7; perhaps TRBD1 as D (6 bases). V gave up 0 bases and J gave up 2 bases, with 15 bases separating them. The germline V gene has CDR1 SGDLS and CDR2 YYNGEE. CDR3 length: 16 residues. The CDR3 coding sequence is TGTGCCAGCAGCGTAGATGGCAGGGGATCCCCCTACGAGCAGTACTTC. It is translated as CASSVDGRGSPYEQYF. Using reference TRBV9 and TRBJ2-7 for the parts outside the CDR3, the full variable domain is DSGVTQTPKHLITATGQRVTLRCSPRSGDLSVYWYQQSLDQGLQFLIQYYNGEERAKGNILERFSAQQFPDLHSELNLSSLELGDSALYFCASSVDGRGSPYEQYFGPGTRLTVT.

The chain joins TRBV7-3 to TRBJ2-1; no definite D call. Trimming took 2 bases from V and 8 from J, leaving 13 bases between them. The CDR3 has 14 residues. Per the germline V gene, CDR1 is SGHTA and CDR2 is FQGTGA. The DNA of the CDR3 is TGTGCCAGCAGCTTAGGTCGGCAGGCCGATGAGCAGTTCTTC. It yields the protein CASSLGRQADEQFF. Using reference TRBV7-3 and TRBJ2-1 for the parts outside the CDR3, the full variable domain is GAGVSQTPSNKVTEKGKYVELRCDPISGHTALYWYRQSLGQGPEFLIYFQGTGAADDSGLPNDRFFAVRPEGSVSTLKIQRTERGDSAVYLCASSLGRQADEQFFGPGTRLTVL.

This clone has a handful of counts. The chain has TRBV2 and TRBJ1-1; tentative D call: TRBD1 (6 bases). The V end was cut by 3 bases, the J end by 3 bases, with 8 bases between. This CDR3 has 13 amino acids. CDR1 is SNHLY, CDR2 FYNNEI, per germline. This CDR3 reads CASSEDRYTEAFF. The CDR3 DNA reads as TGTGCCAGCAGTGAGGACAGATACACTGAAGCTTTCTTT.